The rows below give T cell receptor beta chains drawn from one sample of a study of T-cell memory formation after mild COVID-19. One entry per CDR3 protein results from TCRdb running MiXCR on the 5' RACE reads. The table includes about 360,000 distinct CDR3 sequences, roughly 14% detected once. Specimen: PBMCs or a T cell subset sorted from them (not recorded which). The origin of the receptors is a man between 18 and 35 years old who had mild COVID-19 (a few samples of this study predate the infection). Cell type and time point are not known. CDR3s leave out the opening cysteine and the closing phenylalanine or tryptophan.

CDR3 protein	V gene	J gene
ASGSSRTGGYNEQF	TRBV19	TRBJ2-1
ASSLAGGPYEQF	TRBV5-1	TRBJ2-1
ASSFNGQPQH	TRBV5-1	TRBJ1-5
ASRVGGQIDEKLF	TRBV2	TRBJ1-4
SASGGVTTDTQY	TRBV20-1	TRBJ2-3
ASSLAVFLSGANVLT	TRBV5-1	TRBJ2-6
ASSPSGGYNEQF	TRBV12-3/TRBV12-4	TRBJ2-1
ASQTATNEKLF	TRBV7-2	TRBJ1-4
ASSSVGGVVF	TRBV7-2	TRBJ1-1
ASSLGGALTDTQY	TRBV5-1	TRBJ2-3
SATPSPWKSNQPQH	TRBV20-1	TRBJ1-5
ASSRGEITNEKLF	TRBV5-1	TRBJ1-4
ASSVERTSSDTQY	TRBV9	TRBJ2-3
ASSLWSTEAF	TRBV5-7	TRBJ1-1
ASSLLGAWEQY	TRBV5-5	TRBJ2-7
ASSEMVGAGDTQY	TRBV6-1	TRBJ2-3
SAADSRLSYGYT	TRBV20-1	TRBJ1-2
ASSQAEGDGYT	TRBV4-1	TRBJ1-2
ASSLAGSGYGYT	TRBV7-8	TRBJ1-2
ATRRTGESSYEQY	TRBV6-5	TRBJ2-7
ASSLDVRAGTGELF	TRBV5-6	TRBJ2-2
ASSSGQGYNEQF	TRBV7-7	TRBJ2-1
ASGAGRTDTQY	TRBV3-1	TRBJ2-3
ASRGTNEKLF	TRBV7-9	TRBJ1-4
SARDESSGNTIY	TRBV20-1	TRBJ1-3
ASSTPLAPQETQY	TRBV7-9	TRBJ2-5
SARGVGGEGLDTQY	TRBV20-1	TRBJ2-3
ASSNGDYTGELF	TRBV5-1	TRBJ2-2
AFSSGNTIY	TRBV12-3/TRBV12-4	TRBJ1-3
ASSLVTGTGKNIQY	TRBV28	TRBJ2-4
ATSDYGVEEQF	TRBV24-1	TRBJ2-1
ASRTGEVTEAF	TRBV19	TRBJ1-1
ASGLATGPQETQY	TRBV12-5	TRBJ2-5
ASSVLAGAVDTQY	TRBV9	TRBJ2-3
ASSWGGDISNQPQH	TRBV12-3/TRBV12-4	TRBJ1-5
ATSRVPGEGSNYGYT	TRBV15	TRBJ1-2
SVGQVLNYGYT	TRBV29-1	TRBJ1-2
ASGTDQSYEQY	TRBV6-4	TRBJ2-7
ASSLLGGNHPQH	TRBV12-3/TRBV12-4	TRBJ1-5
ASSPNRDSYSPLH	TRBV4-2	TRBJ1-6
SAPGTGTEAF	TRBV20-1	TRBJ1-1
ASSSGQKNIQY	TRBV6-6	TRBJ2-4
ASRGTGPGADTDTQY	TRBV12-3/TRBV12-4	TRBJ2-3
AWSRGGQPQH	TRBV30	TRBJ1-5
ASSRNGQGTDTQY	TRBV18	TRBJ2-3